These 8 T cell receptor beta chains share one sample of origin, sequenced in a study of blood T cell repertoires in COVID-19. Assay used: immunoSEQ multiplex PCR; TCRdb lists only in-frame clones, some missing. The profile shows some 100,000 clones, over 60% of them singletons. Sequencing was done on a sample of peripheral blood. The receptors originated from a man between 65 and 79 years old with acute or convalescent COVID-19.

The chain couples TRBV19 to TRBJ2-1; 9 nucleotides align to TRBD1. The length of the CDR3 is 15 residues. Germline-derived CDR1 and CDR2 are LNHDA and SQIVND (reference sequence). J lost 6 bases, V lost 7 bases, and 10 bases had no gene match. DNA of the CDR3: TGTGCCAGTACAGCGGGACAGGGAACTTCCAATGAGCAGTTCTTC. It codes for CASTAGQGTSNEQFF.

The V and J genes are TRBV4-1 and TRBJ2-3, with 13 bases matching TRBD2. CDR3 length equals 19 residues. Losses at the gene ends were 4 bases for V and 3 bases for J; bases not matched to a gene: 13. The germline CDR1 and CDR2 sequences are MGHRA and YSYEKL. CDR3 sequence: CASSRPSQGLAGKTDTQYF. The DNA for the CDR3 is TGCGCCAGCAGCCGGCCCTCCCAGGGACTAGCGGGGAAGACAGATACGCAGTATTTT.

This chain uses TRBV27 with TRBJ2-7; D not certain. The ends were cut back, 2 bases at V and 0 bases at J, with 5 bases in the middle. The length of the CDR3 is 13 residues. CDR1 and CDR2 from the germline V gene are MNHEY and SMNVEV (reference sequence). This CDR3 reads CASSLHTSYEQYF. Written as DNA, the CDR3 is TGTGCCAGCAGTTTACACACCTCCTACGAGCAGTACTTC.

The chain uses TRBV19 and TRBJ1-2, with a tentative D call TRBD1 (6 bases). CDR1 is LNHDA and CDR2 is SQIVND in the germline V gene (reference sequence). V gave up 1 base and J gave up 8 bases, with 11 bases separating them. This CDR3 spans 13 amino acids. CDR3 DNA: TGTGCCAGTAGTATAGCAGGGGAAAGCGGCTACACCTTC. This sequence encodes CASSIAGESGYTF.

V and J are TRBV12-3 or TRBV12-4 and TRBJ1-1; TRBD1 might be the D (6 bases). CDR3 length equals 13 residues. Trimming took off 0 bases at V and 11 bases at J, with 13 bases between the two ends. CDR3 bases: TGTGCCAGCAGTTTAGCGGGTACAGGGATGGCTTTCTTT. This sequence encodes CASSLAGTGMAFF.

The rearrangement links TRBV7-3 to TRBJ2-1, with 7 bases lining up with TRBD2. The junction had 3 bases not matched to a gene; V was cut back by 5 bases and J by 5 bases. CDR1 and CDR2 from the germline V gene are SGHTA and FQGTGA. The CDR3 has 13 residues. CDR3 sequence reads: CASSSGTNNEQFF. The DNA of the CDR3 is TGTGCCAGCAGCAGCGGGACTAACAATGAGCAGTTCTTC.

The CDR3 region is CASSPYGQFQETQYF. For the CDR3, the DNA is TGCGCCAGCAGCCCATACGGACAATTCCAAGAGACCCAGTACTTC. V is TRBV5-1 and J is TRBJ2-5; tentatively, D is TRBD1 (5 bases). The ends were cut back, 4 bases at V and 1 base at J, with 14 bases in the middle. The V gene's germline CDR1 is SGHRS and CDR2 YFSETQ. The CDR3 runs to 15 residues.

The chain links TRBV11-2 to TRBJ2-5, with 9 bases lining up with TRBD1. V was clipped by 5 bases and J by 4 bases; unmatched bases: 5. The length of the CDR3 is 14 residues. From germline, CDR1 is SGHAT and CDR2 FQNNGV. As DNA, the CDR3 is TGTGCCAGCAGCCTGGGACAGGGTCGAGAGACCCAGTACTTC. Its translation: CASSLGQGRETQYF. Together with reference TRBV11-2 and TRBJ2-5, the CDR3 gives the full variable domain: EAGVAQSPRYKIIEKRQSVAFWCNPISGHATLYWYQQILGQGPKLLIQFQNNGVVDDSQLPKDRFSAERLKGVDSTLKIQPAKLEDSAVYLCASSLGQGRETQYFGPGTRLLVL.